This T cell receptor (beta chain) is drawn from a study of blood T cell repertoires in COVID-19. The protocol was immunoSEQ multiplex PCR, while the TCRdb copy is restricted to in-frame clones and leaves out a portion. Found here are roughly 120,000 clones, roughly 90% of them singletons; the top ten hold roughly 4.5%. A few counts support this clone. Germline CDR1 and CDR2: WSHSY and SAAADI. J lost 4 bases, V lost 6 bases, and 11 bases had no gene match. The CDR3 is 16 amino acids. This chain links TRBV10-2 with TRBJ1-5, with 8 bases identical to TRBD1. Material: peripheral blood. The sequence was collected from a man aged 55-75 years with COVID-19, enrolled during active disease. Here the CDR3 reads CASRDRDLTSNQPQHF. CDR3 coding DNA: TGCGCCAGCAGGGACAGGGATTTGACGAGTAATCAGCCCCAGCATTTT.